One and the same sample provided the 10 T cell receptor beta chains below, sequenced in a study of shared clonotypes between healthy human individuals. TCRdb's table, derived via immunoSEQ multiplex PCR, lists solely in-frame clones and lacks some. The profile shows under 1,900,000 clones, 98% of them singletons. Sequenced sample: naive CD4+ T cells sorted from blood. As to subset: CD45RA+ positively selected. Receptor source: a man aged 30 to 45 in good health.

The J gene is TRBJ1-3, the V gene TRBV29-1; TRBD1 is a possible D gene (6 bases). This CDR3 comprises 13 residues. V was clipped by 7 bases and J by 6 bases, with 16 bases between them. CDR1 and CDR2 (germline): SQVTM, ANQGSEA. The DNA for the CDR3 is TGCAGCGCCCTCTCAGGGGTGAAAAACACCATATATTTT. It translates to CSALSGVKNTIYF.

V usage is TRBV27 and J usage is TRBJ2-6; TRBD2 might be the D (7 bases). V shed 8 bases and J shed 2 bases, with 10 bases lying between them. This CDR3 spans 14 amino acids. Germline-derived CDR1 and CDR2 are MNHEY and SMNVEV (reference sequence). This chain's CDR3 is CASGGGPGANVLTF. CDR3 nucleotide sequence: TGTGCCAGCGGGGGGGGGCCTGGGGCCAACGTCCTGACTTTC.

The table lists this clone with a count of one. The rearrangement uses TRBV7-2 and TRBJ2-1, with TRBD1 matching over 8 bases. CDR3 size: 12 residues. The V and J ends lost 0 bases and 13 bases, in that order; junction bases with no gene match: 2. Germline assignment: CDR1 SGHTA and CDR2 FQGNSA. The CDR3: CASSLAGQAQFF. CDR3 bases: TGTGCCAGCAGCTTAGCGGGACAGGCCCAGTTCTTC.

V is TRBV7-8 and J is TRBJ2-2, with 9 bases that match TRBD2. J was trimmed by 5 bases and V by 5 bases; bases with no gene match: 6. CDR3 size: 15 residues. CDR1 and CDR2 from the germline V gene are SGHVS and FQNEAQ. The CDR3 nucleotides are TGTGCCAGCAGCCGTAGCGGGAGACGGACCGGGGAGCTGTTTTTT. Translation gives CASSRSGRRTGELFF.

This chain connects TRBV5-1 to TRBJ2-1, with 12 bases that match TRBD2. Per the germline V gene, CDR1 is SGHRS and CDR2 is YFSETQ. This CDR3 has 16 amino acids. V dropped 4 bases and J dropped 0; count of bases not matched to a gene: 2. The CDR3 nucleotides read TGCGCCAGCAGCGCGACTAGCGGGAGCTCCTACAATGAGCAGTTCTTC. Translation: CASSATSGSSYNEQFF.

The chain recombines TRBV13 with TRBJ2-3, with D tentatively TRBD2 (6 bases). Per the germline V gene, CDR1 is PRHDT and CDR2 is FYEKMQ (reference sequence). V lost 1 base to trimming and J lost 3 bases, with 8 bases between them. This CDR3 contains 14 residues. CDR3 coding DNA: TGTGCCAGCAGCTTAGTACGGGGGACAGATACGCAGTATTTT. This encodes CASSLVRGTDTQYF.

J is TRBJ1-4 and V is TRBV9; D might be TRBD1 (5 bases). Trimming stripped 3 bases from V and 1 base from J, with 13 bases between. The CDR3 length is 16 residues. CDR1 and CDR2 (germline): SGDLS, YYNGEE. Here the CDR3 reads CASSAGDRITNEKLFF. The CDR3 DNA sequence: TGTGCCAGCAGCGCGGGGGACCGGATAACTAATGAAAAACTGTTTTTT. Using reference TRBV9 and TRBJ1-4 for the parts outside the CDR3, the full variable domain is DSGVTQTPKHLITATGQRVTLRCSPRSGDLSVYWYQQSLDQGLQFLIQYYNGEERAKGNILERFSAQQFPDLHSELNLSSLELGDSALYFCASSAGDRITNEKLFFGSGTQLSVL.

This rearrangement joins TRBV28 to TRBJ2-1; TRBD2 agrees at 7 bases. The CDR3 is 15 residues long. The ends lost 10 bases at V and 5 bases at J; junction bases unmatched: 14. CDR1 and CDR2 from the germline V gene are MDHEN and SYDVKM. CDR3 sequence reads: CAILYRLGRDNEQFF. The DNA for the CDR3 is TGTGCCATCCTATACAGGTTGGGGAGGGACAATGAGCAGTTCTTC.

The chain links TRBV5-4 to TRBJ1-4, with no clear D. V shed 4 bases and J shed 7 bases, with 11 bases lying between them. CDR1 and CDR2 (germline): SGHNT, YYREEE (reference sequence). The CDR3 sequence is 13 residues long. The CDR3 DNA follows: TGTGCCAGCAGCGACTTAGCAGCTGAAAAACTGTTTTTT. Its protein product is CASSDLAAEKLFF.

This sequence joins TRBV27 and TRBJ1-5; perhaps TRBD1 as D (5 bases). The V and J ends lost 1 base and 4 bases respectively, with 17 bases between them. The CDR3 is 17 residues long. Looked up from germline, CDR1 is MNHEY and CDR2 is SMNVEV (reference sequence). The CDR3 loop reads CASSLYGVRVTNQPQHF. The CDR3 DNA sequence: TGTGCCAGCAGTTTATATGGGGTCAGGGTGACTAATCAGCCCCAGCATTTT.